A selection of T cell receptor beta chains follows, all from one sample in a study of cytomegalovirus exposure and HLA in healthy donors. Assay: immunoSEQ multiplex PCR; the TCRdb copy retains only in-frame clones and omits some. Here the sample spans over 85,000 clones, around 78% being singletons. The source material was PBMCs. Receptors were obtained from a man in his forties in good health and CMV-seronegative. CDR3s include the opening cysteine and the closing phenylalanine or tryptophan. Fields, in order: CDR3 protein, CDR3 DNA, D gene, CDR3 length, J gene, clone size, V gene. D genes are given only for firm matches. Clone size is shown for a subset of rows, as once, few, many or a class of expanded clone.

CSSSFRDRTYEQYF | TGTTCCAGCAGCTTTCGGGACAGGACCTACGAGCAGTACTTC | TRBD1 | 14 | TRBJ2-7 | - | TRBV7-9
CAISGTSGGAEGSYNEQFF | TGTGCCATCAGCGGAACTAGCGGGGGGGCCGAGGGCTCCTACAATGAGCAGTTCTTC | TRBD2 | 19 | TRBJ2-1 | once | TRBV10-3
CASRGLGQGNTEAFF | TGTGCCAGTAGAGGACTGGGACAGGGGAACACTGAAGCTTTCTTT | TRBD1 | 15 | TRBJ1-1 | - | TRBV19
CASSPGTVPSNQPQHF | TGTGCCAGCAGCCCCGGGACAGTCCCTAGCAATCAGCCCCAGCATTTT | TRBD1 | 16 | TRBJ1-5 | once | TRBV7-9
CATLTGGNGYTF | TGTGCCACCCTCACAGGGGGCAATGGCTACACCTTC | TRBD1 | 12 | TRBJ1-2 | - | TRBV19
CASSRDKVEKLFF | TGTGCCAGCAGCCGGGACAAGGTCGAAAAACTGTTTTTT | - | 13 | TRBJ1-4 | - | TRBV9
CASSPTSGGTSRRREQFF | TGTGCCAGCAGCCCCACTAGCGGGGGGACCTCTAGGAGAAGGGAGCAGTTCTTC | TRBD2 | 18 | TRBJ2-1 | - | TRBV14
CASSEHRYAYEQYF | TGTGCCAGCAGTGAGCACAGATATGCCTACGAGCAGTACTTC | - | 14 | TRBJ2-7 | - | TRBV2
CASSLGRTSGAPSTDTQYF | TGCGCCAGCAGCTTGGGCCGGACTAGCGGGGCACCTAGCACAGATACGCAGTATTTT | TRBD2 | 19 | TRBJ2-3 | once | TRBV5-1
CASSWDLLGTVGGTNEKLFF | TGCGCCAGCAGCTGGGACCTACTCGGGACAGTGGGGGGAACTAATGAAAAACTGTTTTTT | TRBD1 | 20 | TRBJ1-4 | - | TRBV5-1
CASTLGAFYEQYF | TGTGCCAGCACCTTGGGGGCGTTCTACGAGCAGTACTTC | - | 13 | TRBJ2-7 | - | TRBV5-6
CAWSVRLAGDNEQFF | TGTGCCTGGAGTGTTAGGCTAGCGGGGGACAATGAGCAGTTCTTC | TRBD2 | 15 | TRBJ2-1 | - | TRBV30
CASSQGTSGAPQYF | TGTGCCAGCAGCCAAGGAACTAGCGGGGCCCCCCAGTACTTC | TRBD2 | 14 | TRBJ2-5 | few | TRBV4-2
CASSLPGQGGEQYF | TGTGCCAGCAGTCTCCCGGGACAGGGAGGCGAGCAGTACTTC | TRBD1 | 14 | TRBJ2-7 | - | TRBV6-6
CASSPGQTEPQHF | TGTGCCAGCTCACCAGGCCAGACAGAGCCCCAGCATTTT | - | 13 | TRBJ1-5 | - | TRBV18
CASSTRSKILQTGNTIYF | TGTGCCAGCAGCACCCGAAGCAAAATCCTTCAAACTGGAAACACCATATATTTT | - | 18 | TRBJ1-3 | - | TRBV21-1
CASSPAVYYLATDTQYF | TGCGCCAGCAGCCCCGCCGTTTACTACTTGGCTACAGATACGCAGTATTTT | - | 17 | TRBJ2-3 | - | TRBV5-1
CASSADRGRQPQHF | TGTGCCAGTAGTGCGGACAGGGGTCGGCAGCCCCAGCATTTT | TRBD1 | 14 | TRBJ1-5 | - | TRBV19
CASRTRGGGDTEAFF | TGTGCCAGCAGGACAAGGGGGGGAGGGGACACTGAAGCTTTCTTT | - | 15 | TRBJ1-1 | - | TRBV6-1
CASSPIPTGLGANVLTF | TGTGCCAGCAGTCCCATACCTACAGGGTTAGGGGCCAACGTCCTGACTTTC | - | 17 | TRBJ2-6 | - | TRBV27
CASSPDSLYGYTF | TGTGCCAGCAGCCCCGACAGTTTGTATGGCTACACCTTC | - | 13 | TRBJ1-2 | - | TRBV7-6
CASSSMDRGEAFF | TGCGCCAGCAGCTCGATGGACAGGGGTGAAGCTTTCTTT | TRBD1 | 13 | TRBJ1-1 | - | TRBV5-1
CATSNLIAGVEQFF | TGTGCCACCAGCAATCTTATAGCGGGGGTAGAGCAGTTCTTC | TRBD2 | 14 | TRBJ2-1 | - | TRBV15
CASGPTVVQAYGYTF | TGTGCTAGTGGTCCGACAGTTGTACAGGCCTATGGCTACACCTTC | - | 15 | TRBJ1-2 | - | TRBV12-5
CASSIQGKTYEQYF | TGTGCCAGTAGTATTCAGGGGAAAACCTACGAGCAGTACTTC | - | 14 | TRBJ2-7 | - | TRBV19